The 32 T cell receptor beta chains given below trace back to one sample, sequenced in a study of shared clonotypes between healthy human individuals. The naive CD8 fraction comprised CD45RO-negative cells positively selected for CCR7 and excluded terminally differentiated effector memory CD45RA+ cells. Profiled with immunoSEQ multiplex PCR; TCRdb holds only in-frame clones, not every one. The repertoire consists of roughly 2 million clones, with around 96% occurring once and the leading ten covering about 1.1%. Sequenced: naive CD8+ T cells sorted from blood. These receptor sequences come from a man younger than 35 in good health.

The rearrangement links TRBV18 to TRBJ1-4, with D possibly TRBD1 on 5 matching bases. Germline assignment: CDR1 KGHSH and CDR2 LQKENI. V lost 4 bases and J lost 6, with 12 bases in between. The CDR3 covers 14 residues. The chain's CDR3 is CASSRTLGDEKLFF. The CDR3, as DNA: TGTGCCAGCTCACGGACTTTGGGGGATGAAAAACTGTTTTTT.

The chain couples TRBV20-1 to TRBJ2-1; D remains unclear. CDR3 length: 10 amino acids. Looked up from germline, CDR1 is DFQATT and CDR2 is SNEGSKA (reference sequence). Between the trimmed V and J ends, which lost 5 bases and 9 bases, there was a span of 8 bases. CDR3 DNA: TGCAGTGCTTTGGACGGTGAGCAGTTCTTC. Protein sequence: CSALDGEQFF.

This sequence joins TRBV4-3 and TRBJ2-7; TRBD2 aligns across 8 bases. Germline V CDR1 and CDR2: LGHNA, YSLEER. The length of the CDR3 is 16 residues. With V trimmed by 0 bases and J by 4 bases, 8 bases remained unmatched. Here the CDR3 DNA reads TGCGCCAGCAGCCAAGATCGGCTAGCGGGCGATTACGAGCAGTACTTC. Its translation: CASSQDRLAGDYEQYF.

The chain carries TRBV7-2 and TRBJ2-4; D unresolved. The germline V gene encodes CDR1 SGHTA and CDR2 FQGNSA. Trimming removed 10 bases at V and 0 bases at J, with 10 bases between. This CDR3 has 13 amino acids. CDR3 loop: CAIEPLAKNIQYF. In nucleotides, the CDR3 is TGTGCCATTGAGCCGTTAGCCAAAAACATTCAGTACTTC.

This CDR3 reads CAWSERGLPKETQYF. The CDR3 region has the DNA TGTGCCTGGAGTGAAAGGGGGCTGCCAAAAGAGACCCAGTACTTC. The chain employs TRBV30 and TRBJ2-5; 7 bases agree with TRBD1. There are 15 residues in the CDR3. Germline assignment: CDR1 GTSNPN and CDR2 SVGIG (reference sequence). The V and J ends lost 1 base and 3 bases, in that order; junction bases with no gene match: 8.

V usage is TRBV13 and J usage is TRBJ2-2; TRBD2 matches 9 bases. Germline assignment: CDR1 PRHDT and CDR2 FYEKMQ (reference sequence). CDR3 size: 16 residues. The V gene end was trimmed by 4 bases and the J gene end by 3 bases; junction bases not matched to a gene: 6. CDR3 in amino acids: CASSSRLADHTGELFF. The CDR3 DNA follows: TGTGCCAGCAGCTCCCGACTAGCGGACCACACCGGGGAGCTGTTTTTT.

With respect to this clone: The same CDR3 is also encoded by other DNA sequences in this sample. The chain links TRBV27 to TRBJ2-7; D is unresolved. Germline values: CDR1 MNHEY, CDR2 SMNVEV (reference sequence). Trimming shortened V by 3 bases and J by 6 bases, and 6 bases separated the two germline ends. CDR3 length equals 11 residues. The CDR3 spells CASSFRSEQYF. The CDR3 nucleotides read TGTGCCAGCAGTTTTCGATCCGAGCAGTACTTC.

The rearrangement uses TRBV27 and TRBJ2-2, with D hard to call. V gave up 3 bases and J gave up 5 bases, with 10 bases separating them. The CDR3 sequence is 14 residues long. Germline CDR1 is MNHEY and CDR2 is SMNVEV (reference sequence). CDR3 in amino acids: CASSFVSGTGELFF. The CDR3 coding sequence is TGTGCCAGCAGTTTTGTATCCGGGACCGGGGAGCTGTTTTTT.

The gene calls are TRBV28 and TRBJ2-4, with D hard to call. V lost 5 bases to trimming and J lost 3 bases, with 17 bases between them. This CDR3 region has 16 residues. The germline V gene encodes CDR1 MDHEN and CDR2 SYDVKM. The CDR3, as DNA: TGTGCCAGCAGTCTCCCCCATAGGAACCACAAAAACATTCAGTACTTC. Its translation is CASSLPHRNHKNIQYF.

This chain connects TRBV7-9 to TRBJ1-6, with unresolved D. Deletions cut 1 base from V and 10 bases from J, with 11 bases between. The CDR3 has 14 residues. Per germline, CDR1 SEHNR and CDR2 FQNEAQ (reference sequence). CDR3 loop: CASSLVIDNSPLHF. The CDR3 nucleotides read TGTGCCAGCAGCTTAGTTATAGACAACTCACCCCTCCACTTT.

The gene calls are TRBV7-9 and TRBJ2-1; D gene unclear. This CDR3 has 15 residues. Germline lookup yields CDR1 SEHNR and CDR2 FQNEAQ (reference sequence). V was shortened by 5 bases and J by 5 bases, with 16 bases between the two germline ends. Written as DNA, the CDR3 is TGTGCCAGCAGCCCCCCGCAGTACTCGGACAATGAGCAGTTCTTC. Translated, it gives CASSPPQYSDNEQFF.

Concerning this clone: The sample holds other DNA sequences that translate to the same CDR3. The V call is TRBV18, the J call TRBJ2-7; D not resolved. Per the germline V gene, CDR1 is KGHSH and CDR2 is LQKENI. Trimming left V 6 bases short and J 0 bases short, with 9 bases between. The CDR3 is 13 amino acids. In nucleotides, the CDR3 is TGTGCCAGCTCCCCCGCGAGCTCCTACGAGCAGTACTTC. Translation gives CASSPASSYEQYF.

V is TRBV13 and J is TRBJ2-3; 7 bases align to TRBD2. CDR1 and CDR2 from the germline V gene are PRHDT and FYEKMQ (reference sequence). This CDR3 is built from 16 residues. J gave up 1 base and V 5 bases, and 9 bases lay outside the gene matches. The CDR3 protein is CASSGGSGPRTDTQYF. The CDR3 coding sequence is TGTGCCAGCAGCGGGGGTAGCGGGCCGCGCACAGATACGCAGTATTTT.

The V call is TRBV29-1, the J call TRBJ2-7; unclear D gene. The CDR3 contains 12 residues. V shed 6 bases and J shed 2 bases, with 11 bases lying between them. Germline-derived CDR1 and CDR2 are SQVTM and ANQGSEA. The CDR3 sequence: CSVEIETYEQYF. Here the CDR3 DNA reads TGCAGCGTGGAAATAGAGACCTACGAGCAGTACTTC.

The chain has TRBV7-9 and TRBJ2-7; unclear D gene. The V gene lost 5 bases and the J gene lost 3 bases, with 5 bases spanning the gap. Germline V lookup: CDR1 SEHNR, CDR2 FQNEAQ (reference sequence). The CDR3 spans 11 residues. The CDR3: CASSGYYEQYF. The CDR3 nucleotides are TGTGCCAGCAGCGGTTACTACGAGCAGTACTTC.

This chain links TRBV7-9 with TRBJ2-1; 12 positions agree with TRBD2. CDR3 length equals 16 residues. The V gene's germline CDR1 is SEHNR and CDR2 FQNEAQ (reference sequence). V trimming: 4 bases; J trimming: 5 bases; junction bases outside the gene matches: 6. In nucleotides, the CDR3 is TGTGCCAGCAGCTCTTCTTCTAGCGGGAGGGACAATGAGCAGTTCTTC. Protein: CASSSSSSGRDNEQFF.

The V and J genes are TRBV27 and TRBJ1-1; D is ambiguous. This CDR3 contains 13 residues. Looked up from germline, CDR1 is MNHEY and CDR2 is SMNVEV (reference sequence). V lost 5 bases, J lost 7 bases, and 14 bases lay in between. CDR3 residues: CASSRTGSVEAFF. As DNA, the CDR3 is TGTGCCAGCAGTCGAACGGGGTCAGTTGAAGCTTTCTTT.

A remark on this clone: One junction end does not reproduce the germline sequence, and a read error may be involved. The chain combines TRBV5-1 with TRBJ2-7; 14 bases match TRBD2. Germline V gene data show CDR1 as SGHRS and CDR2 as YFSETQ. This CDR3 spans 12 amino acids. CDR3: CASSPTGLAGVF. CDR3 sequence (DNA): TGCGCCAGCAGCCCTACGGGACTAGCGGGAGTTTTC.

This chain uses TRBV10-3 with TRBJ2-7; D gene unclear. The CDR3 runs to 13 residues. The V end was cut by 3 bases, the J end by 2 bases, with 8 bases between. Germline-derived CDR1 and CDR2 are ENHRY and SYGVKD. The chain's CDR3 is CAISDDGAYEQYF. The CDR3, as DNA: TGTGCCATCAGTGACGATGGAGCCTACGAGCAGTACTTC.

The V call is TRBV28, the J call TRBJ2-7, with 9 bases lining up with TRBD1. Trimming took 4 bases from V and 3 from J; bases not matched to a gene: 7. Germline loops: CDR1 MDHEN, CDR2 SYDVKM. This CDR3 is built from 15 residues. The DNA for the CDR3 is TGTGCCAGCAGTTCCCTGGAGGGACAGGGCTACGAGCAGTACTTC. It translates to CASSSLEGQGYEQYF. The full variable domain, with the rest looked up from reference TRBV28 and TRBJ2-7, is DVKVTQSSRYLVKRTGEKVFLECVQDMDHENMFWYRQDPGLGLRLIYFSYDVKMKEKGDIPEGYSVSREKKERFSLILESASTNQTSMYLCASSSLEGQGYEQYFGPGTRLTVT.

In regard to this clone: The sample holds other DNA sequences that translate to the same CDR3. The chain couples TRBV5-6 to TRBJ1-5; 9 bases match TRBD1. Trimming at V came to 2 bases and at J to 3 bases, leaving 3 bases not matched to a gene. The germline gives CDR1 SGHDT, CDR2 YYEEEE. CDR3 size: 15 residues. CDR3 nucleotides: TGTGCCAGCAGCTTAGGGACAGGGACCAATCAGCCCCAGCATTTT. It codes for CASSLGTGTNQPQHF. The full variable domain, with the rest looked up from reference TRBV5-6 and TRBJ1-5, is DAGVTQSPTHLIKTRGQQVTLRCSPKSGHDTVSWYQQALGQGPQFIFQYYEEEERQRGNFPDRFSGHQFPNYSSELNVNALLLGDSALYLCASSLGTGTNQPQHFGDGTRLSIL.

This clone came up a few times. The genes are TRBV2 and TRBJ2-7; D gene unclear. V lost 7 bases, J lost 6 bases, and 16 bases lay in between. The CDR3 consists of 13 residues. Germline CDR1 SNHLY, CDR2 FYNNEI. The CDR3 loop reads CASNHAQTPEQYF. CDR3 sequence (DNA): TGTGCCAGCAATCACGCCCAAACTCCCGAGCAGTACTTC.

The chain joins TRBV28 to TRBJ1-5; a possible D gene is TRBD1 (5 bases). With 2 bases removed from V and 6 bases from J, the gap between germline ends came to 17 bases. This CDR3 is built from 16 residues. The germline V gene has CDR1 MDHEN and CDR2 SYDVKM. The CDR3 nucleotides are TGTGCCAGCAGTTTAAGGGTTTCGACCCAGGGTCAGCCCCAGCATTTT. Protein product: CASSLRVSTQGQPQHF.

This chain joins TRBV19 and TRBJ1-1, with 9 bases fitting TRBD1. The CDR3 extends over 14 amino acids. V was clipped by 4 bases and J by 5 bases; unmatched bases: 5. Germline CDR1 and CDR2: LNHDA and SQIVND (reference sequence). This CDR3 is CASSTGTGRTEAFF. As DNA, the CDR3 is TGTGCCAGTAGTACCGGGACAGGGAGAACTGAAGCTTTCTTT.

The V and J genes are TRBV11-2 and TRBJ2-2, with TRBD2 matching 10 bases. Germline trimming cut 7 bases from V and 5 bases from J; bases unmatched to any gene: 7. The length of the CDR3 is 15 residues. Germline V gene data show CDR1 as SGHAT and CDR2 as FQNNGV. CDR3: CASTPLSGGTGELFF. The CDR3 region has the DNA TGTGCCAGCACGCCGCTTAGCGGGGGGACCGGGGAGCTGTTTTTT.

The CDR3 DNA reads TGCAGCGTTGGGGGTACGGTGGGAGGTCACTACAATGAGCAGTTCTTC. Protein: CSVGGTVGGHYNEQFF. The chain links TRBV29-1 to TRBJ2-1; a weak D match, TRBD2 (6 bases). V lost 4 bases, J lost 3 bases, and 19 bases lay in between. The CDR3 spans 16 residues. The germline V gene encodes CDR1 SQVTM and CDR2 ANQGSEA.

V gene TRBV27 combines with J gene TRBJ1-2, with TRBD1 as a possible D gene (5 bases). Germline assignment: CDR1 MNHEY and CDR2 SMNVEV (reference sequence). This CDR3 is built from 13 residues. The ends were cut back, 2 bases at V and 11 bases at J, with 15 bases in the middle. Here the CDR3 reads CASSLRKGPAYTF. As DNA, the CDR3 is TGTGCCAGCAGTTTAAGGAAGGGACCGGCATACACCTTC.

The chain combines TRBV6-1 with TRBJ1-1; TRBD1 agrees at 8 bases. The CDR3 is 12 residues long. CDR1 is MNHNS and CDR2 is SASEGT in the germline V gene. V shed 6 bases and J 11 bases; nucleotides not matched to a gene: 8. CDR3 sequence: CASRLGQGWAFF. The CDR3 DNA reads as TGTGCCAGCAGGCTTGGACAGGGTTGGGCTTTCTTT.

With regard to this clone: The same CDR3 is also encoded by other DNA sequences in this sample. The chain carries TRBV29-1 and TRBJ2-2; D is unresolved. The CDR3 covers 11 residues. Germline CDR1 is SQVTM and CDR2 is ANQGSEA. V was shortened by 2 bases and J by 2 bases, with 0 bases between the two germline ends. This CDR3 reads CSVENTGELFF. Here the CDR3 DNA reads TGCAGCGTTGAAAACACCGGGGAGCTGTTTTTT.

The chain has TRBV25-1 and TRBJ1-3; D gene ambiguous. Germline V gives CDR1 MGHDK, CDR2 SYGVNS. The CDR3 length is 16 residues. Trimming removed 3 bases from V and 1 base from J, with 13 bases in between. DNA for the CDR3: TGTGCCAGCAGTGACCCAGGCTTCGGGTCTGGAAACACCATATATTTT. The encoded protein is CASSDPGFGSGNTIYF.

This chain connects TRBV7-2 to TRBJ1-1; 8 nucleotides agree with TRBD1. This CDR3 spans 16 amino acids. Germline V gene data show CDR1 as SGHTA and CDR2 as FQGNSA. The V and J ends lost 1 base and 5 bases, in that order; junction bases with no gene match: 9. In DNA, the CDR3 is TGTGCCAGCAGCTTAGAGCGGCAGGGGGCAAGGACTGAAGCTTTCTTT. Amino acid sequence: CASSLERQGARTEAFF.

V gene TRBV10-3 combines with J gene TRBJ2-1; possibly TRBD2 for D (5 bases). This CDR3 contains 17 residues. Per the germline V gene, CDR1 is ENHRY and CDR2 is SYGVKD. Deletions cut 3 bases from V and 1 base from J, with 16 bases between. Written as DNA, the CDR3 is TGTGCCATCAGTGACCCAGCGGAGGAAGAGTCCTACAATGAGCAGTTCTTC. It encodes CAISDPAEEESYNEQFF.